Listed below are T cell receptor beta chains from one sample, sequenced in a study of PD-L1 blockade in urothelial cancer. The method was immunoSEQ multiplex PCR; TCRdb's version includes in-frame clones alone and lacks a portion of them. The table includes 87,000 or so clones, roughly 89% detected once. The material was PBMCs, obtained around atezolizumab (anti-PD-L1) treatment. The receptors come from a man in his 60s with urothelial cancer. The CDR3 runs from the conserved cysteine through the conserved F or W. A D gene is named only where the DNA matches it firmly.

>TRBD2|TRBJ2-1|TRBV6-4
CASSDGLAGGHEQFF
TGTGCCAGCAGTGACGGACTAGCGGGGGGGCATGAGCAGTTCTTC
>TRBD2|TRBJ2-1|TRBV7-9
CASSSPTGGLNYEQFF
TGTGCCAGCAGCTCCCCTACGGGGGGGCTTAACTATGAGCAGTTCTTC
>TRBD2|TRBJ2-1|TRBV25-1
CASSEYGKAGGPRDEQFF
TGTGCCAGCAGTGAATATGGGAAAGCGGGAGGGCCGCGGGATGAGCAGTTCTTC
>-|TRBJ1-2|TRBV4-2
CASSQAGGWENYGYTF
TGTGCCAGCAGCCAAGCTGGAGGGTGGGAGAACTATGGCTACACCTTC
>-|TRBJ1-1|TRBV27
CASGFYDAAEAFF
TGTGCCAGCGGTTTTTACGATGCAGCTGAAGCTTTCTTT
>TRBD1|TRBJ1-2|TRBV28
CASGEITGDYGYTF
TGTGCCAGTGGGGAAATTACAGGGGATTATGGCTACACCTTC
>-|TRBJ2-2|TRBV15
CATSTTQRFIGELFF
TGTGCCACCAGCACCACCCAGAGGTTTATCGGGGAGCTGTTTTTT
>TRBD2|TRBJ2-3|TRBV5-5
CASSLPLAGDTQYF
TGTGCCAGCAGCTTGCCATTAGCGGGAGATACGCAGTATTTT
>-|TRBJ2-7|TRBV6-6
CASSYGSGAYEQYF
TGTGCCAGCAGTTATGGTTCAGGGGCCTACGAGCAGTACTTC
>-|TRBJ2-2|TRBV11-2
CASSFRQGRTGELFF
TGTGCCAGCAGCTTTCGGCAGGGGCGGACCGGGGAGCTGTTTTTT
>-|TRBJ2-2|TRBV21-1
CASSNEGAGTGELFF
TGTGCCAGCAGCAATGAGGGAGCAGGCACCGGGGAGCTGTTTTTT
>-|TRBJ2-7|TRBV6-5
CASSYSARGSYEQYF
TGTGCCAGCAGTTACTCGGCGCGGGGTTCGTACGAGCAGTACTTC